A selection of T cell receptor beta chains follows, all from one sample in a study of T cell responses to AZD1222 COVID-19 vaccine. The data were produced by immunoSEQ multiplex PCR, yet TCRdb's version contains in-frame clones alone and is incomplete. The table lists approximately 140,000 clones, 94% of them singletons. Here the sequenced sample was peripheral blood, taken on day 0 of AZD1222 vaccination. The source of these receptors is an adult in good health. CDR3s include the opening cysteine and the closing phenylalanine or tryptophan. The D gene is left open where the match is weak. Only part of the rows carry a size: once, few, many, or a class if the clone is expanded.

V gene	clone size	D gene	J gene	CDR3 DNA	CDR3 protein
TRBV28	NA	NA	TRBJ1-3	TGTGCCAGCAGTTCCGTTCGTGACACCATATATTTT	CASSSVRDTIYF
TRBV15	NA	TRBD2	TRBJ2-1	TGTGCCACCAGGCCTAGGCCTAGCGGGGGGGCCGTTCGCAATGAGCAGTTCTTC	CATRPRPSGGAVRNEQFF
TRBV29-1	NA	NA	TRBJ1-5	TGCAGCGTTGAAGTAGGGATCGGACCCCAGCATTTT	CSVEVGIGPQHF
TRBV12-3/TRBV12-4	NA	NA	TRBJ1-1	TGTGCCAGCAGTTATGACGGGAACACTGAAGCTTTCTTT	CASSYDGNTEAFF
TRBV9	NA	NA	TRBJ2-2	TGTGCCAGCAGCGTAGGGAGGGACCCGAACACCGGGGAGCTGTTTTTT	CASSVGRDPNTGELFF
TRBV5-5	once	NA	TRBJ1-2	TGTGCCAGCAGCTTGTCAATGACAGCAATCTATGGCTACACCTTC	CASSLSMTAIYGYTF
TRBV11-2	NA	NA	TRBJ1-6	TGTGCCACCGCGATGAGAGGTTCACCCCTCCACTTT	CATAMRGSPLHF
TRBV12-3/TRBV12-4	NA	TRBD1	TRBJ1-2	TGTGCCAGCAGTTTAGACAGGGGGCTTGGCTACACCTTC	CASSLDRGLGYTF
TRBV6-5	NA	NA	TRBJ1-3	TGTGCCAGCAGTTACGACAGAAACTCTGGAAACACCATATATTTT	CASSYDRNSGNTIYF
TRBV5-1	NA	NA	TRBJ1-1	TGCGCCAGCAGCTTCATACAGGGACTGAACACTGAAGCTTTCTTT	CASSFIQGLNTEAFF
TRBV5-1	NA	TRBD1	TRBJ2-2	TGCGCCAGCAGCTTGGCCGTAGGGGGCCCCGGGGAGCTGTTTTTT	CASSLAVGGPGELFF
TRBV24-1	NA	TRBD1	TRBJ2-2	TGTGCCACCAGTGGACGACAGGGCGGGGAGCTGTTTTTT	CATSGRQGGELFF
TRBV7-9	NA	TRBD1	TRBJ2-5	TGTGCCAGCAGCTCCGGGACAGGACAAGAGACCCAGTACTTC	CASSSGTGQETQYF
TRBV5-4	NA	NA	TRBJ1-2	TGTGCCAGCAGCTTGGACAGGGATAGAGGCTACACCTTC	CASSLDRDRGYTF
TRBV6-2/TRBV6-3	once	TRBD1	TRBJ2-6	TGTGCCAGCAGCCCTCTCCTCCGGGACAGGGTTAGGGAAGACTACTCTGGGGCCAACGTCCTGACTTTC	CASSPLLRDRVREDYSGANVLTF
TRBV2	NA	NA	TRBJ1-1	TGTGCCAGCCGATACACGGAGGGCAACACTGAAGCTTTCTTT	CASRYTEGNTEAFF
TRBV9	NA	NA	TRBJ2-1	TGTGCCAGCAGCGTAGATCCCATCGCCTATGAGCAGTTCTTC	CASSVDPIAYEQFF
TRBV10-3	NA	NA	TRBJ2-1	TGTGCCATCAGTGAGCAGGAGAATGAGCAGTTCTTC	CAISEQENEQFF
TRBV5-1	NA	TRBD2	TRBJ2-5	TGCGCCAGCACCCCGGGACTAGCGGGGGGGCTGGAGACCCAGTACTTC	CASTPGLAGGLETQYF
TRBV2	NA	NA	TRBJ2-1	TGTGCCAGCAGTGAGCGGGCAGGGGGGTCCTACAATGAGCAGTTCTTC	CASSERAGGSYNEQFF
TRBV5-1	NA	NA	TRBJ2-3	TGCGCCAGCTGCAGGCAGGATACTAGCACAGATACGCAGTATTTT	CASCRQDTSTDTQYF
TRBV21-1	NA	NA	TRBJ1-1	TGTGCCAGCAGCAAAGCCGGACAGGTGGGTGTTAAGGGCATGAACACTGAAGCTTTCTTT	CASSKAGQVGVKGMNTEAFF
TRBV3-1/TRBV3-2	NA	NA	TRBJ1-1	TGTGCCAGCAGACTAAGTGAGATGAACACTGAAGCTTTCTTT	CASRLSEMNTEAFF
TRBV3-1/TRBV3-2	NA	TRBD2	TRBJ2-2	TGTGCCAGCAGCCAAGAACAACTAGCGGGGGGACCGGGGAACACCGGGGAGCTGTTTTTT	CASSQEQLAGGPGNTGELFF
TRBV3-1/TRBV3-2	NA	NA	TRBJ2-3	TGTGCCAGCAGCCCTTGGGACCTCGATCCCAGCACAGATACGCAGTATTTT	CASSPWDLDPSTDTQYF
TRBV30	NA	NA	TRBJ1-2	TGTGCCTGGAGTGATTCGACACGGGGCTACACCTTC	CAWSDSTRGYTF
TRBV5-1	NA	NA	TRBJ2-3	TGCGCCAGCAGCTCCGAGACTCTGGGAGCGGGCAGGCCAGGTACGCAGTATTTT	CASSSETLGAGRPGTQYF
TRBV2	NA	TRBD1	TRBJ1-6	TGTGCCAGCAAAGGACAGGGCAATTCACCCCTCCACTTT	CASKGQGNSPLHF
TRBV28	NA	NA	TRBJ2-3	TGTGCCAGCAGTCCCCCCATGGACACTCTAACCTTCACAGATACGCAGTATTTT	CASSPPMDTLTFTDTQYF
TRBV2	NA	TRBD1	TRBJ2-2	TGTGCCAGCAGCAGCCCGGGACAGGGGGAGATCGGGGAGCTGTTTTTT	CASSSPGQGEIGELFF
TRBV5-1	NA	TRBD2	TRBJ2-1	TGCGCCAGCAGCTTGGGACTAGCGGGAGGTTCGGATGAGCAGTTCTTC	CASSLGLAGGSDEQFF
TRBV6-6	NA	NA	TRBJ1-3	TGTGCCAGCAGTTACGTAGGACTCCCCGGAAACACCATATATTTT	CASSYVGLPGNTIYF
TRBV4-3	NA	NA	TRBJ2-6	TGCGCCAGCAGCCAAGAGGGATCGAACTCTGGGGCCAACGTCCTGACTTTC	CASSQEGSNSGANVLTF
TRBV4-3	NA	NA	TRBJ2-3	TGCGCCAGCAGCCAAGACCGAGTGGGAGTCGATACGCAGTATTTT	CASSQDRVGVDTQYF
TRBV7-2	NA	TRBD2	TRBJ2-3	TGTGCCAGCAGCTTAGCACTCGGCGGGAGGCTTAGCACAGATACGCAGTATTTT	CASSLALGGRLSTDTQYF
TRBV7-2	NA	NA	TRBJ1-5	TGTGCCAGCAGCGCCCCCGGGGGGCCCCAGCATTTT	CASSAPGGPQHF
TRBV12-3/TRBV12-4	NA	NA	TRBJ1-2	TGTGCCAGCAGGTTACTCTCCAGTGGCTACACCTTC	CASRLLSSGYTF
TRBV4-3	NA	NA	TRBJ2-6	TGCGCCAGCAGCGTGGACGGACCCTCTGGGGCCAACGTCCTGACTTTC	CASSVDGPSGANVLTF
TRBV27	NA	NA	TRBJ1-5	TGTGCCAGCAGGGGATACGCGATATTTAGCAATCAGCCCCAGCATTTT	CASRGYAIFSNQPQHF
TRBV6-5	NA	TRBD1	TRBJ2-5	TGTGCCAGTGGATCAGGGGGCGCGGGTGAAGAGACCCAGTACTTC	CASGSGGAGEETQYF
TRBV19	NA	NA	TRBJ1-2	TGTGCCAGTAGACCCTCCGGGACTCGCCTAGGAGGTAGCTATGGCTACACCTTC	CASRPSGTRLGGSYGYTF
TRBV6-2/TRBV6-3	NA	TRBD2	TRBJ2-5	TGTGCCAGCAGTTCCCGCCGACTAGCGGGAGGTCGAGAGACCCAGTACTTC	CASSSRRLAGGRETQYF
TRBV4-1	NA	NA	TRBJ1-6	TGCGCCAGCAGCCAAGGGGCGGGGGGGCTCAATTCACCCCTCCACTTT	CASSQGAGGLNSPLHF
TRBV11-2	NA	NA	TRBJ1-5	TGTGCCAGCAGCTTAGGCGTCAATCAGCCCCAGCATTTT	CASSLGVNQPQHF
TRBV19	NA	NA	TRBJ1-2	TGTGCCAGTAGTATATGGTTAGCAGGGGCCGGATCCTATGGCTACACCTTC	CASSIWLAGAGSYGYTF
TRBV28	NA	TRBD1	TRBJ1-3	TGTGCCAGCAGCCCTCGGGACAGGGATGGAAACACCATATATTTT	CASSPRDRDGNTIYF
TRBV5-5	once	NA	TRBJ1-5	TGTGCCAGCAGCTTGGGGATTCGACAGGAAAATCAGCCCCAGCATTTT	CASSLGIRQENQPQHF
TRBV4-3	NA	NA	TRBJ2-5	TGCGCCAGCAGCCGGGGGAAGCTACAGACCCAGTACTTC	CASSRGKLQTQYF
TRBV7-2	NA	TRBD2	TRBJ2-5	TGTGCCAGCAGCCTCCGACTAGCGGGGGGGCAAGAGACCCAGTACTTC	CASSLRLAGGQETQYF
TRBV14	NA	TRBD1	TRBJ1-4	TGTGCCAGCAGCCAAGAACAGGGACAGGGATGGGAAAAACTGTTTTTT	CASSQEQGQGWEKLFF
TRBV7-8	NA	NA	TRBJ1-3	TGTGCCAGCAGCTCGCCGACGGAGACCTCTGGAAACACCATATATTTT	CASSSPTETSGNTIYF
TRBV29-1	NA	TRBD2	TRBJ2-2	TGCAGCGTTCCTACGGGGGGGCATAACACCGGGGAGCTGTTTTTT	CSVPTGGHNTGELFF
TRBV2	NA	NA	TRBJ1-5	TGTGCCAGCAGTGGGTACAGAAGCAATCAGCCCCAGCATTTT	CASSGYRSNQPQHF
TRBV6-4	NA	NA	TRBJ1-1	TGTGCCAGCAGTGAAGAACTGAACACTGAAGCTTTCTTT	CASSEELNTEAFF
TRBV5-1	once	NA	TRBJ1-1	TGCGCCAGCAGCTTGGAAGGAGCAGGGAAAGCTAGCACTGAAGCTTTCTTT	CASSLEGAGKASTEAFF
TRBV29-1	NA	NA	TRBJ2-5	TGCAGCGTTGCCGTAGAGACCCAGTACTTC	CSVAVETQYF
TRBV7-3	NA	NA	TRBJ2-1	TGTGCCAGCAGCCTATCAGGGATTTCCTACAATGAGCAGTTCTTC	CASSLSGISYNEQFF
TRBV18	NA	TRBD1	TRBJ1-2	TGTGCCAGCACCCGACAGGGGGACTATGGCTACACCTTC	CASTRQGDYGYTF
TRBV6-2/TRBV6-3	NA	TRBD2	TRBJ2-5	TGTGCCAGCAGCCCCGGCGGGAGTCTAGAGACCCAGTACTTC	CASSPGGSLETQYF
TRBV4-3	NA	NA	TRBJ1-5	TGCGCCAGCAGCCAAGATCCGTTTAGCAATCAGCCCCAGCATTTT	CASSQDPFSNQPQHF